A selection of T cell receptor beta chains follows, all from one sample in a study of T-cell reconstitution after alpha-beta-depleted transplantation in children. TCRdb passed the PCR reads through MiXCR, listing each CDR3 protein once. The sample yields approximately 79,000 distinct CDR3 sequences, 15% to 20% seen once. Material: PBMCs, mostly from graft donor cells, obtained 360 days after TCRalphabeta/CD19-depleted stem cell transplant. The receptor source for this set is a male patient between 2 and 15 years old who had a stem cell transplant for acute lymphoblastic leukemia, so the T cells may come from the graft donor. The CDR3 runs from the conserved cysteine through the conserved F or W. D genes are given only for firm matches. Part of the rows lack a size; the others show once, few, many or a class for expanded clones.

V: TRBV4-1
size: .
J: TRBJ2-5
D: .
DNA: TGCGCCAGCAGCGGGCCAGAGACCCAGTACTTC
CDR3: CASSGPETQYF

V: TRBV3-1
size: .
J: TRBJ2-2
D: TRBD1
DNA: TGTGCCAGCAGCCAGGGGACAGGGGTCACCGGGGAGCTGTTTTTT
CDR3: CASSQGTGVTGELFF

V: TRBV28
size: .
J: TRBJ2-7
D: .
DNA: TGTGCCAGCAGTTTACCAGGGGTTGCCTACGAGCAGTACTTC
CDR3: CASSLPGVAYEQYF

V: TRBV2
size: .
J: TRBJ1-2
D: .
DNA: TGTGCCAGCAACTATGGCTACACCTTC
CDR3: CASNYGYTF

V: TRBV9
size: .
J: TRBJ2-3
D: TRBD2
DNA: TGTGCCAGCAGCTTCTGGACTAGCGGGACGGAAGATACGCAGTATTTT
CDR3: CASSFWTSGTEDTQYF

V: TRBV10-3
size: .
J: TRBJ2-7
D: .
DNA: TGTGCCATCGGAACCGGGACCCCATCAGTGTCCGAGCAGTACTTC
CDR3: CAIGTGTPSVSEQYF

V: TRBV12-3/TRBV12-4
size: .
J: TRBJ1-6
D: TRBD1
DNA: TGTGCCAGCAGGGGGACAGGGGCCGGGCCCCTCCACTTT
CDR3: CASRGTGAGPLHF

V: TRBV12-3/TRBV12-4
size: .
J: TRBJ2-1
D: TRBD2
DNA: TGTGCCAGCAGTCCCGTAGCGGGAGCCTTCTACAATGAGCAGTTCTTC
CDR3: CASSPVAGAFYNEQFF

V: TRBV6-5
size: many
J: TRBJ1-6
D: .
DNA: TGTGCCAGCAGTTATCATCCGGGACGGTTTCATTCACCCCTCCACTTT
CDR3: CASSYHPGRFHSPLHF

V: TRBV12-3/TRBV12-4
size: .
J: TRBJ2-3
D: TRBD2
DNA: TGTGCCAGCAGTTCCGGGACTAGGACCACAGATACGCAGTATTTT
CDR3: CASSSGTRTTDTQYF

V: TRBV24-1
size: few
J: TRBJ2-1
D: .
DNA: TGTGCCACCAGTGATTTCGGCAAGGGCAGGGGAAGCTCCTACAATGAGCAGTTCTTC
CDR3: CATSDFGKGRGSSYNEQFF

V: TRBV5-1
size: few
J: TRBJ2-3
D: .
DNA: TGCGCCAGCAGCTTGCCTACAGATACGCAGTATTTT
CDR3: CASSLPTDTQYF

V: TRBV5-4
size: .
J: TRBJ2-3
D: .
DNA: TGTGCCAGTACTCGACAGGATACTACCCCTAGCACAGATACGCAGTATTTT
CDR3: CASTRQDTTPSTDTQYF

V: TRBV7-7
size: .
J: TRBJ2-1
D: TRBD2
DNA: TGTGCTAGCAGCTTATACCCACGACTAGCGGGAGGGGATGAGCAGTTCTTC
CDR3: CASSLYPRLAGGDEQFF

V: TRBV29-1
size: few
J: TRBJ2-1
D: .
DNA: TGCAGCGTTGTAATGAGCTCCTACAATGAGCAGTTCTTC
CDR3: CSVVMSSYNEQFF

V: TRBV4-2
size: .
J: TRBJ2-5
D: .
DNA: TGTGCCAGCAGCCAAGCCTGGGGGGCCAGGGTGGGGGAGACCCAGTACTTC
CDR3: CASSQAWGARVGETQYF

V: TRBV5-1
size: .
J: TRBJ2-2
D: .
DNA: TGCGCCAGCAGCTTCCGGCTAGAGGGGGCCGGGGAGCTGTTTTTT
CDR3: CASSFRLEGAGELFF

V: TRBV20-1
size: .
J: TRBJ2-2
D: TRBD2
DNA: TGCAGTGCTACGTCTAGCGGGAGGGCGGTCACCGGGGAGCTGTTTTTT
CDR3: CSATSSGRAVTGELFF

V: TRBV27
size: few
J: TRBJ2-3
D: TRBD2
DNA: TGTGCCAGCAGTTTATCGAAGCGGGGGTGGTACACAGATACGCAGTATTTT
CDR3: CASSLSKRGWYTDTQYF

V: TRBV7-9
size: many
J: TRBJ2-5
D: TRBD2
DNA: TGTGCCAGCAGCCCGGGACTAGCGGAGCAAGAGACCCAGTACTTC
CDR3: CASSPGLAEQETQYF

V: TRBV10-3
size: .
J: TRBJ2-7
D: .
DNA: TGTGCCATCAGTGATTTGGCCTGGACTACGATCTACGAGCAGTACTTC
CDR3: CAISDLAWTTIYEQYF

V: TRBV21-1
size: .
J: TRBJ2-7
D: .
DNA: TGTGCCAGCAACCTATTCCGCTACGAGCAGTACTTC
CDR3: CASNLFRYEQYF

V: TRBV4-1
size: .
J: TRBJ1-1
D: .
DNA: TGCGCCAGCAGCCAAGATCAGCGGGGGGGCACTGAAGCTTTCTTT
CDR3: CASSQDQRGGTEAFF

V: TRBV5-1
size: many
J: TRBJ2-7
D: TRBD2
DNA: TGCGCCAGCAGCAACCGGACTAGCGGGAGAGTTGAGCAGTACTTC
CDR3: CASSNRTSGRVEQYF

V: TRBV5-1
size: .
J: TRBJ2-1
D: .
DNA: TGCGCCAGCAGCAGGGCCACGTTTGTGAGGGCCGGGTGGAATGAGCAGTTCTTC
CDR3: CASSRATFVRAGWNEQFF

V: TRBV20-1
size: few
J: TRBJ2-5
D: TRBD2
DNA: TGCAGTGCTAATCCTAGCGGGAGTGAAGAGACCCAGTACTTC
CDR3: CSANPSGSEETQYF

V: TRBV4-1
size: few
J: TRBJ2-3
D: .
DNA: TGCGCCAGCAGCCACCAGGGATTAGATACGCAGTATTTT
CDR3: CASSHQGLDTQYF

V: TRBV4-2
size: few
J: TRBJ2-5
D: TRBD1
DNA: TGTGCCAGCAGCCAAGCGCCGGGACAGGGACGAGAGACCCAGTACTTC
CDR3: CASSQAPGQGRETQYF

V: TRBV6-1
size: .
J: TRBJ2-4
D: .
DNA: TGTGCCAGCAGTCCCCGGGGGATGCCCCTAGCCAAAAACATTCAGTACTTC
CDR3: CASSPRGMPLAKNIQYF

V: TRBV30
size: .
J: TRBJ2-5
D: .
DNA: TGTGCCTGGAGTGTACGGGGGAGCCAAGAGACCCAGTACTTC
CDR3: CAWSVRGSQETQYF

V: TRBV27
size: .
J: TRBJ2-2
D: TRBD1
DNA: TGTGCCAGCAGTTTATCGAGGGGCATCTGGGACAGGGTGAACACCGGGGAGCTGTTTTTT
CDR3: CASSLSRGIWDRVNTGELFF

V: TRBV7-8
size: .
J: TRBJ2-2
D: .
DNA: TGTGCCAGCAGCGAGAGAGCCCCGAACACCGGGGAGCTGTTTTTT
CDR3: CASSERAPNTGELFF

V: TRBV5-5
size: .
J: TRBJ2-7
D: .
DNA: TGTGCCAGCAGCCGGGGACTCCTCGGCGAGCAGTACTTC
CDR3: CASSRGLLGEQYF

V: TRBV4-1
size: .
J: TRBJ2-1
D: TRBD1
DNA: TGCGCCAGCAGCCAGGTCGGGACAGGGGCCTACAATGAGCAGTTCTTC
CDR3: CASSQVGTGAYNEQFF

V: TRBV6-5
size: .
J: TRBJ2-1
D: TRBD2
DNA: TGTGCCAGCAGTTCGGGACTAGCGGGAGGGCCGGCATACAATGAGCAGTTCTTC
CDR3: CASSSGLAGGPAYNEQFF

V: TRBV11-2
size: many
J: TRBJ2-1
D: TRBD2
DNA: TGTGCCAGCAGCTTACCCGGGACTAGCGGGAGTGGGATCTTC
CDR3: CASSLPGTSGSGIF

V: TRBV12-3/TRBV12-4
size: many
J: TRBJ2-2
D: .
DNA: TGTGCCAGCAATAGGAGGTCGAACACCGGGGAGCTGTTTTTT
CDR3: CASNRRSNTGELFF

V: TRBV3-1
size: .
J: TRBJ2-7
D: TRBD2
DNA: TGTGCCAGCAGCCAAGATTGGGGACTAGAGGCCGAGCAGTACTTC
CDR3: CASSQDWGLEAEQYF